The 19 T cell receptor beta chains below were found in one sample sequenced in a study of cytomegalovirus exposure and HLA in healthy donors. The PCR employed 60 Vbeta primers together with 13 Jbeta primers. Measured with immunoSEQ multiplex PCR; TCRdb has only the in-frame clones, and not every one. The data hold fewer than 250,000 clones, with roughly four fifths observed a single time. The specimen sequenced was PBMCs. These receptors all stem from a young man in good health and CMV-seronegative.

The chain couples TRBV2 to TRBJ1-1, with D possibly matching TRBD1 (5 bases). The CDR3 covers 12 residues. With 4 bases removed from V and 6 bases from J, the gap between germline ends came to 9 bases. Germline V gene lookup returns CDR1 SNHLY and CDR2 FYNNEI. CDR3 DNA sequence: TGTGCCAGCAGTGTAGGGGTTCCTGAAGCTTTCTTT. It yields the protein CASSVGVPEAFF.

This chain uses TRBV7-2 with TRBJ2-5; maybe TRBD1 (5 bases). V was shortened by 1 base and J by 0 bases, with 6 bases between the two germline ends. Germline CDR1 is SGHTA and CDR2 is FQGNSA. The CDR3 totals 14 residues. CDR3 nucleotide sequence: TGTGCCAGCAGCTTAGACAGGTACCAAGAGACCCAGTACTTC. It encodes CASSLDRYQETQYF. The full variable domain, rest sourced from reference TRBV7-2 and TRBJ2-5, is GAGVSQSPSNKVTEKGKDVELRCDPISGHTALYWYRQSLGQGLEFLIYFQGNSAPDKSGLPSDRFSAERTGGSVSTLTIQRTQQEDSAVYLCASSLDRYQETQYFGPGTRLLVL.

The rearrangement joins TRBV27 to TRBJ2-3; maybe TRBD1 (5 bases). Germline V gene data show CDR1 as MNHEY and CDR2 as SMNVEV (reference sequence). The CDR3 is 15 residues long. Trimming shortened V by 5 bases and J by 2 bases, and 14 bases separated the two germline ends. The CDR3 DNA sequence: TGTGCCAGCAGTAGGGGATTGGGGCCCACAGATACGCAGTATTTT. Its translation is CASSRGLGPTDTQYF.

The chain carries TRBV7-2 and TRBJ1-3; D not resolved. CDR1 and CDR2 (germline): SGHTA, FQGNSA. The CDR3 runs to 16 residues. Between the trimmed V and J ends, which lost 4 bases and 0 bases, there was a span of 13 bases. The CDR3 DNA is TGTGCCAGCAGCTACGATATCAGTATCTCTGGAAACACCATATATTTT. Its translation is CASSYDISISGNTIYF. Filled out from reference TRBV7-2 and TRBJ1-3, the complete variable domain reads GAGVSQSPSNKVTEKGKDVELRCDPISGHTALYWYRQSLGQGLEFLIYFQGNSAPDKSGLPSDRFSAERTGGSVSTLTIQRTQQEDSAVYLCASSYDISISGNTIYFGEGSWLTVV.

The chain uses TRBV28 and TRBJ2-7; 7 nucleotides agree with TRBD2. The length of the CDR3 is 14 residues. The germline gives CDR1 MDHEN, CDR2 SYDVKM. Trimming at V came to 6 bases and at J to 4 bases, leaving 9 bases not matched to a gene. CDR3 nucleotide sequence: TGTGCCAGCAGCTCTACTAGCGAGAGTTACGAGCAGTACTTC. Its protein is CASSSTSESYEQYF. Complete variable domain (other parts from reference TRBV28 and TRBJ2-7): DVKVTQSSRYLVKRTGEKVFLECVQDMDHENMFWYRQDPGLGLRLIYFSYDVKMKEKGDIPEGYSVSREKKERFSLILESASTNQTSMYLCASSSTSESYEQYFGPGTRLTVT.

The J gene is TRBJ2-3, the V gene TRBV14, with TRBD1 identical over 8 bases. Germline CDR1 SGHDN, CDR2 FVKESK. The CDR3 length is 17 residues. The J segment lost 4 bases and the V segment lost 0 bases, leaving 9 bases of the junction unmatched. CDR3 region: CASSQEEGQGASDTQYF. DNA for the CDR3: TGTGCCAGCAGCCAAGAAGAGGGGCAGGGGGCTTCAGATACGCAGTATTTT.

The CDR3 sequence: CASSLSTSRSSYEQYF. Written as DNA, the CDR3 is TGTGCCAGCAGCCTCTCGACTAGCCGGAGCTCCTACGAGCAGTACTTC. The rearrangement joins TRBV7-2 to TRBJ2-7, with TRBD2 matching over 7 bases. Germline CDR1 and CDR2: SGHTA and FQGNSA. Trimming removed 5 bases from V and 0 bases from J; junction bases left unmatched: 10. This CDR3 comprises 16 residues.

The J gene is TRBJ1-6, the V gene TRBV4-1; unclear D gene. Germline CDR1 is MGHRA and CDR2 is YSYEKL. V was trimmed by 3 bases and J by 9 bases, leaving 12 bases between them. The CDR3 contains 14 residues. CDR3 loop: CASSHTVPSSPLHF. Here the CDR3 DNA reads TGCGCCAGCAGCCATACGGTGCCTAGTTCACCCCTCCACTTT.

The J gene is TRBJ2-7, the V gene TRBV5-1; no clear D. The CDR3 length is 13 residues. CDR1 is SGHRS, CDR2 YFSETQ, per germline. Between the trimmed V and J ends, which lost 2 bases and 1 base, there was a span of 7 bases. The CDR3 region has the DNA TGCGCCAGCAGCTTTCGGGTTTCCTACGAGCAGTACTTC. Its protein is CASSFRVSYEQYF.

This chain links TRBV7-2 with TRBJ2-3, with D unclear. From germline, CDR1 is SGHTA and CDR2 FQGNSA. The CDR3 spans 12 residues. V was pared by 3 bases and J by 8 bases, with 9 bases between. CDR3 sequence: CASSFDSGTQYF. CDR3 in DNA: TGTGCCAGCAGCTTTGATAGTGGTACGCAGTATTTT.

J is TRBJ1-1 and V is TRBV4-3; 8 bases fit TRBD1. Germline values: CDR1 LGHNA, CDR2 YSLEER. The CDR3 is 17 residues long. V dropped 2 bases and J dropped 3; count of bases not matched to a gene: 11. CDR3 sequence reads: CASSQLPGQVIDTEAFF. The CDR3 DNA sequence: TGCGCCAGCAGCCAATTACCGGGACAGGTGATTGACACTGAAGCTTTCTTT.

This clone has only a few counts. This chain joins TRBV6-6 and TRBJ1-2, with D perhaps TRBD1 (6 bases). The CDR3 contains 16 residues. V was clipped by 2 bases and J by 2 bases, with 15 bases between them. Germline V gives CDR1 MNHNY, CDR2 SVGAGI (reference sequence). The DNA of the CDR3 is TGTGCCAGCAGTTACCCTCCGGGGGGGCCAAACTATGGCTACACCTTC. Translating it yields CASSYPPGGPNYGYTF.

V usage is TRBV7-6 and J usage is TRBJ2-1; D uncertain. The V and J ends lost 5 bases and 3 bases respectively, with 14 bases between them. Germline V gives CDR1 SGHVS, CDR2 FNYEAQ. This CDR3 comprises 15 residues. CDR3: CASSARQSLYNEQFF. The CDR3 region has the DNA TGTGCCAGCAGCGCGCGGCAGTCTCTCTACAATGAGCAGTTCTTC.

DNA for the CDR3: TGTGCCAGTAGCCGGACAGGGAGTACCTACGAGCAGTACTTC. Residues: CASSRTGSTYEQYF. This chain connects TRBV19 to TRBJ2-7, with 8 bases aligning to TRBD1. The CDR3 has 14 residues. With V trimmed by 6 bases and J by 2 bases, 6 bases remained unmatched. CDR1 is LNHDA and CDR2 is SQIVND in the germline V gene (reference sequence).

This chain connects TRBV25-1 to TRBJ2-7, with 8 nucleotides matching TRBD2. Germline V gene lookup returns CDR1 MGHDK and CDR2 SYGVNS. Trimming removed 8 bases from V and 0 bases from J; junction bases left unmatched: 15. The CDR3 runs to 17 residues. The CDR3 region is CASSPFSGGFSSYEQYF. CDR3 nucleotides: TGTGCCAGCTCGCCGTTCAGCGGGGGCTTTAGCTCCTACGAGCAGTACTTC.

The chain carries TRBV2 and TRBJ2-5; 7 nucleotides match TRBD1. V dropped 7 bases and J dropped 1; count of bases not matched to a gene: 3. The CDR3 is 13 residues long. Looked up from germline, CDR1 is SNHLY and CDR2 is FYNNEI. CDR3 loop: CASKGQVQETQYF. The CDR3 nucleotides read TGTGCCAGCAAAGGACAGGTCCAAGAGACCCAGTACTTC.

This chain links TRBV4-3 with TRBJ1-1; 9 positions match TRBD1. The V segment lost 0 bases and the J segment 11 bases; nucleotides outside the gene matches: 10. Germline CDR1 and CDR2: LGHNA and YSLEER. The CDR3 runs 15 residues. Here the CDR3 DNA reads TGCGCCAGCAGCCAAGATATCGGACAGGGGTTTGGCGCTTTCTTT. Protein sequence: CASSQDIGQGFGAFF.

DNA of the CDR3: TGTGCCAGCAGCCAAGTATTCAGGGGCGATTACGAGCAGTACTTC. Translated: CASSQVFRGDYEQYF. The genes are TRBV16 and TRBJ2-7; a weak D match, TRBD1 (6 bases). With 2 bases removed from V and 4 bases from J, the gap between germline ends came to 15 bases. The germline CDR1 and CDR2 sequences are KGHSY and FQNENV. This CDR3 spans 15 amino acids.

This chain links TRBV27 with TRBJ2-1; TRBD2 matches at 7 bases. With 3 bases clipped from V and 0 bases from J, the junction kept 17 bases outside the gene matches. Germline V gene sequence: CDR1 MNHEY, CDR2 SMNVEV (reference sequence). The CDR3 loop spans 20 amino acids. The CDR3 DNA reads as TGTGCCAGCAGTTTCACCGGGGTCACTAGCGTAAAGAGCTCCTACAATGAGCAGTTCTTC. This translates into CASSFTGVTSVKSSYNEQFF.